The entry below gives a single T cell receptor (beta chain) sequence along with its context. The sample belongs to a study of blood T cell repertoires in COVID-19. Across the whole study: T cells, B-cell-depleted T cells, or PBMCs supplied cDNA or gDNA.

As processed by the authors: Using reference gene primer amplification, nucleated cell counts were estimated. The repertoire was sequenced with immunoSEQ multiplex PCR; TCRdb's copy has only in-frame clones and lacks some. For V, J and clone size, that table is used; D and trimming come from the DNA. Of approximately 140,000 clones in the sample, more than 75% are singletons; the top ten hold 4.3%. Looked up from germline, CDR1 is SNHLY and CDR2 is FYNNEI. V lost 6 bases and J lost 3, with 18 bases in between. The CDR3 covers 16 residues. This clonotype was sampled from a woman between 40 and 55 years old with acute or convalescent COVID-19. V and J are TRBV2 and TRBJ1-3; D is ambiguous. Material: peripheral blood. The DNA for the CDR3 is TGTGCCAGCAGGACGGGATCTGGTGTGAGTGGAAACACCATATATTTT. It is translated as CASRTGSGVSGNTIYF.